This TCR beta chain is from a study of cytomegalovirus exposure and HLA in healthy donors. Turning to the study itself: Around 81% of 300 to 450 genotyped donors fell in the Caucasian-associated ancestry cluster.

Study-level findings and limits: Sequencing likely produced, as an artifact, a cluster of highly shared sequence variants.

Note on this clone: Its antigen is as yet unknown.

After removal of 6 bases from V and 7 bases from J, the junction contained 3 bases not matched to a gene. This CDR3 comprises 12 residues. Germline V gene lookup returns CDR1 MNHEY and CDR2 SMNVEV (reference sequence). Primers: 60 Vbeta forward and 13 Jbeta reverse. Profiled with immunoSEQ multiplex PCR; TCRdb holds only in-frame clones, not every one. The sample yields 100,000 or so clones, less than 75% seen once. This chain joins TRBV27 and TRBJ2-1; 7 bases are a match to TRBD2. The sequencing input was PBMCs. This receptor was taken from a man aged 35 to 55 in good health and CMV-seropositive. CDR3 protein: CASSTLANEQFF. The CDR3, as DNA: TGTGCCAGCAGCACACTAGCGAATGAGCAGTTCTTC.